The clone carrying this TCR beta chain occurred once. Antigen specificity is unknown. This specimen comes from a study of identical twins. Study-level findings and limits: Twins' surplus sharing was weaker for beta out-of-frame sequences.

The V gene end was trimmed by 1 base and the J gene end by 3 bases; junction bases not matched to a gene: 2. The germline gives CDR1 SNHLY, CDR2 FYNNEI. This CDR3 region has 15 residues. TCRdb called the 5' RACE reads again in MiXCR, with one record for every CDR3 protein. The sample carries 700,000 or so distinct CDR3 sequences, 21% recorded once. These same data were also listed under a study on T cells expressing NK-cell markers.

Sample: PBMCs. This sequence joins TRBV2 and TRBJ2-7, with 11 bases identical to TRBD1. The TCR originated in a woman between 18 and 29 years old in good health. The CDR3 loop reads CASSEGTGGGYEQYF. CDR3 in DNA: TGTGCCAGCAGTGAAGGGACAGGGGGCGGCTACGAGCAGTACTTC. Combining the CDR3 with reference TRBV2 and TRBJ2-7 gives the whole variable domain EPEVTQTPSHQVTQMGQEVILRCVPISNHLYFYWYRQILGQKVEFLVSFYNNEISEKSEIFDDQFSVERPDGSNFTLKIRSTKLEDSAMYFCASSEGTGGGYEQYFGPGTRLTVT.